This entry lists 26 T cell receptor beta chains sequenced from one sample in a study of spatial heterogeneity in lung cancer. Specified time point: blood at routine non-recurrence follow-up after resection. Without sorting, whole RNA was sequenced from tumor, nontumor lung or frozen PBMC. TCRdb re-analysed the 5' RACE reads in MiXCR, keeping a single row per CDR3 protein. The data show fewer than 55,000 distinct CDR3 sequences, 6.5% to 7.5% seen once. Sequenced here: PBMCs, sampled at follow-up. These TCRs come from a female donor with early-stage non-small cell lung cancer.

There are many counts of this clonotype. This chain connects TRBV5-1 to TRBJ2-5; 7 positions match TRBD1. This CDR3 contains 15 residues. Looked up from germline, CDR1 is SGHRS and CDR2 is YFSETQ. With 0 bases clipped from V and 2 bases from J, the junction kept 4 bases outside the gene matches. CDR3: CASSLAWTGQETQYF. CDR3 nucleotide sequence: TGCGCCAGCAGCTTGGCCTGGACAGGACAAGAGACCCAGTACTTC.

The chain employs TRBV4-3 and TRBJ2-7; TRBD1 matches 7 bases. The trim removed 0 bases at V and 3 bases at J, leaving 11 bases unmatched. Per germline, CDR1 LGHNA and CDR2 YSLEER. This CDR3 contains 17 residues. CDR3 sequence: CASSQERARGFLYEQYF. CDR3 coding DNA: TGCGCCAGCAGCCAAGAGAGAGCCAGGGGGTTCCTCTACGAGCAGTACTTC.

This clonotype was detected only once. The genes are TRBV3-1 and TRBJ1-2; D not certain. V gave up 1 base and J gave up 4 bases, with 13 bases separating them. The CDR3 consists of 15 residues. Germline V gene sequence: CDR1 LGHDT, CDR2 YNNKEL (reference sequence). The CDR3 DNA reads TGTGCCAGCAGCCAAGGGGTCTCGCCAGGCTATGGCTACACCTTC. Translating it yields CASSQGVSPGYGYTF.

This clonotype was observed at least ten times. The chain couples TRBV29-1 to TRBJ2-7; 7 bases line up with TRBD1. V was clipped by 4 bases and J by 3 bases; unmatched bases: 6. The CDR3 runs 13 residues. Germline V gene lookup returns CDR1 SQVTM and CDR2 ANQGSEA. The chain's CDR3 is CSVVQGLGYEQYF. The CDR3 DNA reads TGCAGCGTTGTACAGGGGTTAGGCTACGAGCAGTACTTC.

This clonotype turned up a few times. CDR3 sequence: CASSPSTGLSTEAFF. The CDR3 DNA sequence: TGCGCCAGCAGCCCGTCGACAGGGCTGAGCACTGAAGCTTTCTTT. The rearrangement joins TRBV4-3 to TRBJ1-1; 7 bases are a match to TRBD1. The germline gives CDR1 LGHNA, CDR2 YSLEER. The CDR3 runs 15 residues. The V and J ends lost 4 bases and 4 bases, in that order; junction bases with no gene match: 9.

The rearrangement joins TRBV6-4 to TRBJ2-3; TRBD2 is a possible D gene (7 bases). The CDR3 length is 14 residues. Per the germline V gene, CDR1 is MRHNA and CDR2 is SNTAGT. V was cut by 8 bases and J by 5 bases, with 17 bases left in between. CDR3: CASFRGALGDTQYF. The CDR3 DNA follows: TGTGCCAGCTTTCGGGGGGCCCTCGGAGATACGCAGTATTTT.

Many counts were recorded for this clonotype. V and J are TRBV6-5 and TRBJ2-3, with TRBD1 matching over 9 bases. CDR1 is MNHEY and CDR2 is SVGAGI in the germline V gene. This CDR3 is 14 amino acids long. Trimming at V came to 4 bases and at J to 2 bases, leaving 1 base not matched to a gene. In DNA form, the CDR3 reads TGTGCCAGCAGTTCACAGGGGGCCACAGATACGCAGTATTTT. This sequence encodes CASSSQGATDTQYF.

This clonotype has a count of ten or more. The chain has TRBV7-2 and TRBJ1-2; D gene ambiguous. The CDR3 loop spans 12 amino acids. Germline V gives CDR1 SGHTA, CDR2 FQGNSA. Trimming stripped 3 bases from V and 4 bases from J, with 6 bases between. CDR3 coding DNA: TGTGCCAGCAGCTTCTCCCTCTATGGCTACACCTTC. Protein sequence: CASSFSLYGYTF.

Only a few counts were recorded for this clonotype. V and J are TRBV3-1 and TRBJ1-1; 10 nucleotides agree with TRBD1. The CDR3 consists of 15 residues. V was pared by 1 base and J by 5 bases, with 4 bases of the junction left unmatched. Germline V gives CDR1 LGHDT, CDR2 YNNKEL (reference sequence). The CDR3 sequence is CASSQGQGARTEAFF. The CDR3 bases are TGTGCCAGCAGCCAAGGACAGGGGGCGCGGACTGAAGCTTTCTTT.

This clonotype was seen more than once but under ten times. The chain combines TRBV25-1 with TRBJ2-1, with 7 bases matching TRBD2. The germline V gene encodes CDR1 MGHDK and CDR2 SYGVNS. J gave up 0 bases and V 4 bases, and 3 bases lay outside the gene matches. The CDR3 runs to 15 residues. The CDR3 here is CASSGGSFSYNEQFF. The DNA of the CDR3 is TGTGCCAGCAGTGGCGGGAGCTTCTCCTACAATGAGCAGTTCTTC.

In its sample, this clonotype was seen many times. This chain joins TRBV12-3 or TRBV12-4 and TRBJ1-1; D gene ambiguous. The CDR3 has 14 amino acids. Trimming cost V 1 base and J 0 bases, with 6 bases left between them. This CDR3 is CASSLGGVNTEAFF. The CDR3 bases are TGTGCCAGCAGTTTAGGGGGAGTGAACACTGAAGCTTTCTTT.

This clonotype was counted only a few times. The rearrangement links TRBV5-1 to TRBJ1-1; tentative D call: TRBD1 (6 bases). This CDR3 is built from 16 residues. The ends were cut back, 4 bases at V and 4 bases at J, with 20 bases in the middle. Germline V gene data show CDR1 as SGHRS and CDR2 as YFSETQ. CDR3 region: CASSLQGPIAGTEAFF. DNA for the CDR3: TGCGCCAGCAGCCTACAGGGTCCTATCGCGGGCACTGAAGCTTTCTTT. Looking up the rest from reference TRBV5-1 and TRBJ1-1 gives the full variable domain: KAGVTQTPRYLIKTRGQQVTLSCSPISGHRSVSWYQQTPGQGLQFLFEYFSETQRNKGNFPGRFSGRQFSNSRSEMNVSTLELGDSALYLCASSLQGPIAGTEAFFGQGTRLTVV.

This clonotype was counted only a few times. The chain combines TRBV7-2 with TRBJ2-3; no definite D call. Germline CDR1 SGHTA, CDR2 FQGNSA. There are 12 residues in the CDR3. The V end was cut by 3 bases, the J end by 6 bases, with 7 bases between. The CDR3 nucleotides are TGTGCCAGCAGCTTTAATAAGGATACGCAGTATTTT. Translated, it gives CASSFNKDTQYF. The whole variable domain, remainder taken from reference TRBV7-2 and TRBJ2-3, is GAGVSQSPSNKVTEKGKDVELRCDPISGHTALYWYRQSLGQGLEFLIYFQGNSAPDKSGLPSDRFSAERTGGSVSTLTIQRTQQEDSAVYLCASSFNKDTQYFGPGTRLTVL.

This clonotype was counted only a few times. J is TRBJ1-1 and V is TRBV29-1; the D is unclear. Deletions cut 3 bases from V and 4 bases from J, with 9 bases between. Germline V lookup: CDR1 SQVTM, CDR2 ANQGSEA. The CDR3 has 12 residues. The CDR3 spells CSVDRELTEAFF. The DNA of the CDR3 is TGCAGCGTTGATAGGGAGCTCACTGAAGCTTTCTTT.

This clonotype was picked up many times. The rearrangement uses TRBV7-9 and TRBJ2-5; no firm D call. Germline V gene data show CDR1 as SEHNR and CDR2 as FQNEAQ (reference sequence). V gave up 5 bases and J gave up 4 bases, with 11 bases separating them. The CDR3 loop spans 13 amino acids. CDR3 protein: CASSADEGETQYF. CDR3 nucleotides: TGTGCCAGCAGCGCGGATGAAGGAGAGACCCAGTACTTC.

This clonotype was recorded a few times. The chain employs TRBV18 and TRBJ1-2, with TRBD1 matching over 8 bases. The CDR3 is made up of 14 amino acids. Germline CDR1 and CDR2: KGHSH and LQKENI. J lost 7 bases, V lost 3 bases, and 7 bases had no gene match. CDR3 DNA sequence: TGTGCCAGCTCACCTCTTCAGGGGGCAGGTGGCTACACCTTC. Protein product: CASSPLQGAGGYTF.

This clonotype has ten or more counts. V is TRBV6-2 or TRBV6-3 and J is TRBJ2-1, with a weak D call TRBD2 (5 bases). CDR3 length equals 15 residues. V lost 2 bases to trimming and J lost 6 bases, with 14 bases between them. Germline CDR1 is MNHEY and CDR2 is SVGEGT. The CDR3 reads CASSYASSWRNEQFF. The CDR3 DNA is TGTGCCAGCAGTTACGCTTCTAGCTGGCGCAATGAGCAGTTCTTC.

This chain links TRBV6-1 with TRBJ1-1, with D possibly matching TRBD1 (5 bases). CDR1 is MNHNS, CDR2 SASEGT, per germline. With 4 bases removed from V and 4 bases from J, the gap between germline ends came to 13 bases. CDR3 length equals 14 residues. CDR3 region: CASSGLKGSTEAFF. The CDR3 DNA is TGTGCCAGCAGTGGGCTAAAGGGGTCCACTGAAGCTTTCTTT.

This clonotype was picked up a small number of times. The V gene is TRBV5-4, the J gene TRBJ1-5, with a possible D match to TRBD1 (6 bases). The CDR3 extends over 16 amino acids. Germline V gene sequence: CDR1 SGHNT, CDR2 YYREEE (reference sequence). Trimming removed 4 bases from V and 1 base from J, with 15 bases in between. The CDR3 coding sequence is TGTGCCAGCAGCGAACGAGGGGGTGGGAGCAATCAGCCCCAGCATTTT. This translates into CASSERGGGSNQPQHF.

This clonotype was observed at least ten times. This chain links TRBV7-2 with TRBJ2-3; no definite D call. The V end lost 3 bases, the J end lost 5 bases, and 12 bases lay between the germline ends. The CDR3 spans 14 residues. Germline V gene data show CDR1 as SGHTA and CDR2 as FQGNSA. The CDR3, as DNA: TGTGCCAGCAGCTTCATCCCAGGCGGAGATACGCAGTATTTT. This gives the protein CASSFIPGGDTQYF.

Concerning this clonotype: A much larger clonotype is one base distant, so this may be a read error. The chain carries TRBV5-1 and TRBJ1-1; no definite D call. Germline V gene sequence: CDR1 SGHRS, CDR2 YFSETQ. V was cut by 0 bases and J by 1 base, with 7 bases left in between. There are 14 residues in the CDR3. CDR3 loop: CASSLAVGNTEAFF. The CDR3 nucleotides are TGCGCCAGCAGCTTGGCGGTAGGGAACACTGAAGCTTTCTTT.

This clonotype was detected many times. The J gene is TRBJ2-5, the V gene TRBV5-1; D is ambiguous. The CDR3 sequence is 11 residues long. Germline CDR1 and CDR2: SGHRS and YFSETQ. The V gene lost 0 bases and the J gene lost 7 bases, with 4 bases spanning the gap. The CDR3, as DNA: TGCGCCAGCAGCTTGGAGGTGACCCAGTACTTC. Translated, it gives CASSLEVTQYF.

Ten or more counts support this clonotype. The CDR3 loop reads CATSDPSGQGASGTDTQYF. The CDR3 DNA is TGTGCCACCAGTGATCCCTCCGGTCAGGGGGCGAGTGGTACAGATACGCAGTATTTT. The chain uses TRBV24-1 and TRBJ2-3; TRBD1 agrees at 8 bases. Per the germline V gene, CDR1 is KGHDR and CDR2 is SFDVKD. Unmatched junction bases numbered 16, after V lost 3 bases and J lost 3 bases. The length of the CDR3 is 19 residues.

CDR3 DNA sequence: TGTGCCAGCAGTCGGGGCTACCTATACGAGCAGTACTTC. As protein: CASSRGYLYEQYF. This chain connects TRBV6-6 to TRBJ2-7, with D possibly called TRBD1 or TRBD2 (5 bases each). Germline assignment: CDR1 MNHNY and CDR2 SVGAGI (reference sequence). Deletions cut 5 bases from V and 4 bases from J, with 12 bases between. The CDR3 is 13 amino acids.

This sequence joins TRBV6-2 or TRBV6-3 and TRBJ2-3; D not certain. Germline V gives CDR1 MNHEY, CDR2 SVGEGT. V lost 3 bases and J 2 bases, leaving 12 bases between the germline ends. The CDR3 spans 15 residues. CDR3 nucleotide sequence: TGTGCCAGCAGTTATGTAGCACCGGACACAGATACGCAGTATTTT. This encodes CASSYVAPDTDTQYF.

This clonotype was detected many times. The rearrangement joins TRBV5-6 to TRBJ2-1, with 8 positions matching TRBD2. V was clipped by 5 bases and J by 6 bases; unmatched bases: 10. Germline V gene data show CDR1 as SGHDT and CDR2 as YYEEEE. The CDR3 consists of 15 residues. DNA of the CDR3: TGTGCCAGCAGGGTCAGGGGACTAGTTGTCAATGAGCAGTTCTTC. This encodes CASRVRGLVVNEQFF.